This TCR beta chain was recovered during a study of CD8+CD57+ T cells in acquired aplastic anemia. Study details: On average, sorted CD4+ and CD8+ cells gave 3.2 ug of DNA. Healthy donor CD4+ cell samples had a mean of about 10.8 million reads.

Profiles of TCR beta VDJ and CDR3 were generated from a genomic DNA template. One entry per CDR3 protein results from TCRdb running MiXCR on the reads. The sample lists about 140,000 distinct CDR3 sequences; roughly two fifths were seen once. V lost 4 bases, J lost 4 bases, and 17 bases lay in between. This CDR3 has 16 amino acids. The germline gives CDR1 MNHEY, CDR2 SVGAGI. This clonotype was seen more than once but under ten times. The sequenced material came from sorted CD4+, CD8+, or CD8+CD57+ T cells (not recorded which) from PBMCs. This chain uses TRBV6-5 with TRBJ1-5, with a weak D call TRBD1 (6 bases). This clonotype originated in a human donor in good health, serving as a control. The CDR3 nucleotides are TGTGCCAGCAGTTTTCGTTCAGGGGCCCCTAATCAGCCCCAGCATTTT. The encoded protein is CASSFRSGAPNQPQHF.